This entry is about one TCR beta chain. Its target is unknown. Of the isolated RNA, all was reverse transcribed, and so the sequenced material was expressed TCRB transcripts. Assay: immunoSEQ multiplex PCR; the TCRdb copy retains only in-frame clones and omits some. The data hold about 650,000 clones, with roughly an eighth observed a single time. The trim removed 6 bases at V and 7 bases at J, leaving 3 bases unmatched. The CDR3 covers 13 residues. Germline CDR1 reads LGHNA; CDR2 reads YSLEER. Post-sort purity exceeded 98% for all sorted populations. The sample is drawn from a study of beta chain features in type 1 diabetes. Study in general: Age and gender were similar between patients and healthy donors, as were cell yields.

Study findings and constraints: Moderate yet significant TCRB CDR3 shortening was seen in Type 1 diabetes patients in all four CD4+ subsets. Naive, central memory and regulatory TCRB repertoires appeared more similar among patients than healthy donors.

This receptor was identified in a man aged 25 to 45 with type 1 diabetes. Sequencing used naive CD4+ T cells from blood. The rearrangement joins TRBV4-3 to TRBJ1-6, with TRBD1 matching over 7 bases. CDR3 sequence (DNA): TGCGCCAGCAGGCAGGGGGGGAATTCACCCCTCCACTTT. This translates into CASRQGGNSPLHF.